This is a list of T cell receptor beta chains from one sample in a study of T cell responses to AZD1222 COVID-19 vaccine. Sequencing used immunoSEQ multiplex PCR; TCRdb keeps in-frame clones, though not all of them. The profile shows 100,000 to 130,000 clones, roughly 89% of them singletons. The sample here was peripheral blood, taken on day 0 of MenACWY control vaccination. Receptor source: an adult in good health. CDR3s include the opening cysteine and the closing phenylalanine or tryptophan. The order of the fields is V gene, D gene, clone size, J gene, CDR3 protein, CDR3 DNA. A D gene is named only where the DNA matches it firmly. Only some rows state a clone size, as once, few, many or a class for expanded clones.

v_call: TRBV6-5
d_call: -
clone_size: -
j_call: TRBJ2-7
cdr3_aa: CASSYLQGRDEQYF
cdr3_nt: TGTGCCAGCAGTTACTTACAGGGTCGCGACGAGCAGTACTTC

v_call: TRBV11-2
d_call: -
clone_size: -
j_call: TRBJ2-7
cdr3_aa: CASSLVSHEQYF
cdr3_nt: TGTGCCAGCAGCTTAGTCAGCCACGAGCAGTACTTC

v_call: TRBV7-9
d_call: TRBD1
clone_size: few
j_call: TRBJ1-1
cdr3_aa: CASSLDRGTEAFF
cdr3_nt: TGTGCCAGCAGCTTGGACAGGGGCACTGAAGCTTTCTTT

v_call: TRBV21-1
d_call: -
clone_size: -
j_call: TRBJ2-1
cdr3_aa: CASTTGQGNEQFF
cdr3_nt: TGTGCCAGCACCACGGGACAGGGCAATGAGCAGTTCTTC

v_call: TRBV7-9
d_call: -
clone_size: once
j_call: TRBJ2-6
cdr3_aa: CASSIPGRLGANVLTF
cdr3_nt: TGTGCCAGCAGCATACCGGGACGCCTGGGGGCCAACGTCCTGACTTTC

v_call: TRBV7-2
d_call: -
clone_size: -
j_call: TRBJ2-3
cdr3_aa: CASSPGPNTQYF
cdr3_nt: TGTGCCAGCAGTCCGGGACCGAATACGCAGTATTTT

v_call: TRBV10-3
d_call: -
clone_size: -
j_call: TRBJ1-2
cdr3_aa: CAITAGESYGYTF
cdr3_nt: TGTGCCATCACCGCGGGGGAAAGCTATGGCTACACCTTC

v_call: TRBV6-6
d_call: -
clone_size: few
j_call: TRBJ1-1
cdr3_aa: CASSRLGVDTEAFF
cdr3_nt: TGTGCCAGCAGTCGACTCGGGGTGGACACTGAAGCTTTCTTT

v_call: TRBV6-5
d_call: TRBD1
clone_size: -
j_call: TRBJ1-5
cdr3_aa: CASRKTGAANQPQHF
cdr3_nt: TGTGCCAGCAGGAAAACAGGGGCGGCGAATCAGCCCCAGCATTTT

v_call: TRBV11-2
d_call: -
clone_size: -
j_call: TRBJ2-1
cdr3_aa: CASSLASVRAFF
cdr3_nt: TGTGCCAGCAGCTTAGCATCAGTCAGGGCGTTCTTC

v_call: TRBV21-1
d_call: -
clone_size: -
j_call: TRBJ2-2
cdr3_aa: CASSRAKGSNTGELFF
cdr3_nt: TGTGCCAGCAGCCGAGCAAAGGGATCGAACACCGGGGAGCTGTTTTTT

v_call: TRBV7-8
d_call: TRBD1
clone_size: -
j_call: TRBJ2-5
cdr3_aa: CASRDRGRETQYF
cdr3_nt: TGTGCCAGCAGGGACAGGGGGCGAGAGACCCAGTACTTC

v_call: TRBV4-3
d_call: -
clone_size: -
j_call: TRBJ2-3
cdr3_aa: CASSQDLVAVTDTQYF
cdr3_nt: TGCGCCAGCAGCCAAGACCTCGTGGCGGTCACAGATACGCAGTATTTT

v_call: TRBV2
d_call: -
clone_size: -
j_call: TRBJ2-7
cdr3_aa: CASSVYEQYF
cdr3_nt: TGTGCCAGCAGTGTTTACGAGCAGTACTTC

v_call: TRBV7-9
d_call: -
clone_size: -
j_call: TRBJ2-5
cdr3_aa: CASSLGGAQETQYF
cdr3_nt: TGTGCCAGCAGCTTGGGGGGGGCTCAAGAGACCCAGTACTTC

v_call: TRBV2
d_call: -
clone_size: once
j_call: TRBJ2-3
cdr3_aa: CATPENADTQYF
cdr3_nt: TGTGCCACCCCCGAGAATGCAGATACGCAGTATTTT

v_call: TRBV10-2
d_call: -
clone_size: -
j_call: TRBJ2-2
cdr3_aa: CASLANTGELFF
cdr3_nt: TGCGCCAGCTTGGCTAACACCGGGGAGCTGTTTTTT

v_call: TRBV18
d_call: -
clone_size: -
j_call: TRBJ1-5
cdr3_aa: CASSPQGDQPQHF
cdr3_nt: TGTGCCAGCTCACCCCAGGGAGATCAGCCCCAGCATTTT

v_call: TRBV27
d_call: -
clone_size: -
j_call: TRBJ2-1
cdr3_aa: CASRSRGGPFYEQFF
cdr3_nt: TGTGCCAGCAGATCTCGCGGGGGCCCTTTCTATGAGCAGTTCTTC

v_call: TRBV6-2/TRBV6-3
d_call: -
clone_size: -
j_call: TRBJ1-1
cdr3_aa: CASSIPARGNTEAFF
cdr3_nt: TGTGCCAGCAGTATCCCTGCCAGGGGGAACACTGAAGCTTTCTTT

v_call: TRBV4-1
d_call: -
clone_size: -
j_call: TRBJ1-2
cdr3_aa: CASSPPADRIGGYTF
cdr3_nt: TGCGCCAGCAGCCCCCCCGCTGACAGGATCGGCGGCTACACCTTC

v_call: TRBV7-8
d_call: -
clone_size: -
j_call: TRBJ2-7
cdr3_aa: CASSLGSSFYEQYF
cdr3_nt: TGTGCCAGCAGCTTAGGGTCCAGCTTCTACGAGCAGTACTTC

v_call: TRBV5-8
d_call: TRBD1
clone_size: -
j_call: TRBJ1-1
cdr3_aa: CASSLDRGLQAFF
cdr3_nt: TGTGCCAGCAGCTTGGACAGGGGCCTGCAAGCTTTCTTT

v_call: TRBV19
d_call: TRBD1
clone_size: -
j_call: TRBJ2-7
cdr3_aa: CASTMGVGTGSYEQYF
cdr3_nt: TGTGCCAGTACCATGGGTGTTGGGACAGGGTCCTACGAGCAGTACTTC

v_call: TRBV6-5
d_call: -
clone_size: -
j_call: TRBJ2-7
cdr3_aa: CASSYSFRQDYEQYF
cdr3_nt: TGTGCCAGCAGTTACTCCTTTCGGCAGGACTACGAGCAGTACTTC

v_call: TRBV6-5
d_call: TRBD2
clone_size: -
j_call: TRBJ2-3
cdr3_aa: CASSYSAGGTDTQYF
cdr3_nt: TGTGCCAGCAGTTACTCGGCGGGGGGCACAGATACGCAGTATTTT

v_call: TRBV10-2
d_call: TRBD2
clone_size: -
j_call: TRBJ2-3
cdr3_aa: CASSLGAGGADTQYF
cdr3_nt: TGCGCCAGCAGCCTGGGGGCGGGGGGCGCAGATACGCAGTATTTT

v_call: TRBV5-5
d_call: -
clone_size: -
j_call: TRBJ1-2
cdr3_aa: CASSVGTEGYGYTF
cdr3_nt: TGTGCCAGCAGCGTGGGGACGGAGGGCTATGGCTACACCTTC

v_call: TRBV7-8
d_call: -
clone_size: -
j_call: TRBJ1-3
cdr3_aa: CASSLGNSGNTIYF
cdr3_nt: TGTGCCAGCAGCTTAGGCAACTCTGGAAACACCATATATTTT

v_call: TRBV28
d_call: -
clone_size: few
j_call: TRBJ1-1
cdr3_aa: CASSFPRDTEAFF
cdr3_nt: TGTGCCAGCAGTTTCCCCAGGGACACTGAAGCTTTCTTT

v_call: TRBV9
d_call: TRBD1
clone_size: -
j_call: TRBJ2-3
cdr3_aa: CASSDKGQGWGTDTQYF
cdr3_nt: TGTGCCAGCAGCGATAAGGGACAGGGTTGGGGCACAGATACGCAGTATTTT

v_call: TRBV19
d_call: TRBD2
clone_size: -
j_call: TRBJ2-2
cdr3_aa: CASSSRLAGSSTGELFF
cdr3_nt: TGTGCCAGTAGTTCCCGACTAGCGGGGAGCAGCACCGGGGAGCTGTTTTTT

v_call: TRBV11-2
d_call: -
clone_size: once
j_call: TRBJ1-2
cdr3_aa: CASSLAGPQGYTF
cdr3_nt: TGTGCCAGCAGCCTCGCAGGACCTCAGGGCTACACCTTC

v_call: TRBV2
d_call: -
clone_size: -
j_call: TRBJ1-6
cdr3_aa: CASFRDSPLHF
cdr3_nt: TGTGCCAGCTTTAGGGATTCACCCCTCCACTTT

v_call: TRBV30
d_call: -
clone_size: -
j_call: TRBJ1-3
cdr3_aa: CAWSVAGGNTIYF
cdr3_nt: TGTGCCTGGAGTGTGGCAGGGGGAAACACCATATATTTT

v_call: TRBV2
d_call: TRBD1
clone_size: -
j_call: TRBJ2-3
cdr3_aa: CASKVGTGIFHTQYF
cdr3_nt: TGTGCCAGCAAGGTCGGGACAGGGATATTTCATACGCAGTATTTT

v_call: TRBV4-2
d_call: TRBD2
clone_size: -
j_call: TRBJ2-1
cdr3_aa: CASSQDGTSGYNEQFF
cdr3_nt: TGTGCCAGCAGCCAAGATGGGACTAGCGGGTACAATGAGCAGTTCTTC